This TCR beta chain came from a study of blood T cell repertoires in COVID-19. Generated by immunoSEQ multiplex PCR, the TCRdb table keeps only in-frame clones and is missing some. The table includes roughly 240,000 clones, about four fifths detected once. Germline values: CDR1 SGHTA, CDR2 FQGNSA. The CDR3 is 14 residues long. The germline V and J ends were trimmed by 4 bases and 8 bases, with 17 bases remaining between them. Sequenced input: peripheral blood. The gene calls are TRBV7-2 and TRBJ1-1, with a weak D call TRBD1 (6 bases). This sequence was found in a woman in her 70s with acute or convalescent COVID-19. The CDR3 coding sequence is TGTGCCAGCAGCTCCCCGACAGGTTCTAAGGAAGCTTTCTTT. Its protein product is CASSSPTGSKEAFF.